The next 23 T cell receptor beta chains were all read from a single sample in a study of cytomegalovirus exposure and HLA in healthy donors (dated by TCRdb to the late 2010s). The receptor library was made with the immunoSEQ multiplex PCR assay. For the multiplex PCR, a mixture combining 60 forward primers for TCR Vbeta segments and 13 reverse primers for TCR Jbeta segments was used. Sourced from immuneACCESS, this table was stored by TCRdb with only in-frame sequences that have V and J called. A share of the clones is absent; for the studies checked, an unresolved V gene accounts for under half, and the remainder has no known explanation. This sample holds roughly 200,000 clones; 70% to 80% were observed only once. The ten largest clones capture roughly 3% of the sample. Input material: PBMCs. The origin of the receptors is a woman aged 25 to 39 in good health and CMV-seronegative.

The CDR3 region has the DNA TGCGCCAGCAGCCCGGGGAAAAGCTTCAATGAGCAGTTCTTC. Its translation: CASSPGKSFNEQFF. The chain uses TRBV4-1 and TRBJ2-1; perhaps TRBD2 as D (5 bases). V was trimmed by 4 bases and J by 6 bases, leaving 13 bases between them. The CDR3 extends over 14 amino acids. The germline gives CDR1 MGHRA, CDR2 YSYEKL.

The rearrangement joins TRBV19 to TRBJ1-2; D is unclear. Germline assignment: CDR1 LNHDA and CDR2 SQIVND (reference sequence). The CDR3 totals 15 residues. V was clipped by 7 bases and J by 4 bases, with 19 bases between them. The CDR3 loop is CASITSSRTLYGYTF. CDR3 nucleotide sequence: TGTGCCAGTATTACCTCCAGTCGCACCCTCTATGGCTACACCTTC.

This chain connects TRBV28 to TRBJ2-7; TRBD1 agrees at 9 bases. The V and J ends lost 5 bases and 9 bases, in that order; junction bases with no gene match: 5. From germline, CDR1 is MDHEN and CDR2 SYDVKM. The CDR3 runs to 12 residues. The CDR3 DNA is TGTGCCAGCAGTCCACCGGGACAGGGGCAGTACTTC. It codes for CASSPPGQGQYF.

The CDR3: CASSLVFRDSRPRGYTF. The CDR3 region has the DNA TGTGCCAGCAGCTTAGTTTTCCGCGACAGTAGACCTAGAGGCTACACCTTC. J is TRBJ1-2 and V is TRBV7-6, with a weak D call TRBD1 (5 bases). CDR1 and CDR2 (germline): SGHVS, FNYEAQ. There are 17 residues in the CDR3. With 1 base removed from V and 8 bases from J, the gap between germline ends came to 23 bases.

On this clone itself: The CDR3 ends on some other residue instead of the conserved phenylalanine or tryptophan, so this is likely a read error. The V and J genes are TRBV29-1 and TRBJ2-7; 9 bases are a match to TRBD1. V lost 7 bases and J lost 3; bases outside the gene matches: 4. CDR1 and CDR2 (germline): SQVTM, ANQGSEA. The CDR3 runs 12 residues. The CDR3 nucleotides read TGCAGCGCTGGGACAGGGAGCTACGAGCAGTACCTC. It translates to CSAGTGSYEQYL.

V usage is TRBV30 and J usage is TRBJ2-3; D may be TRBD1 (6 bases). Trimming left V 3 bases short and J 2 bases short, with 15 bases between. Per the germline V gene, CDR1 is GTSNPN and CDR2 is SVGIG (reference sequence). The CDR3 is made up of 15 amino acids. The CDR3 loop reads CAWSSGTQNTDTQYF. DNA for the CDR3: TGTGCCTGGAGCTCCGGGACACAGAACACAGATACGCAGTATTTT. The complete variable domain, with remaining parts taken from reference TRBV30 and TRBJ2-3, reads SQTIHQWPATLVQPVGSPLSLECTVEGTSNPNLYWYRQAAGRGLQLLFYSVGIGQISSEVPQNLSASRPQDRQFILSSKKLLLSDSGFYLCAWSSGTQNTDTQYFGPGTRLTVL.

The genes are TRBV6-6 and TRBJ2-7, with D maybe TRBD2 (5 bases). Germline lookup yields CDR1 MNHNY and CDR2 SVGAGI (reference sequence). The CDR3 runs to 13 residues. V lost 7 bases to trimming and J lost 6 bases, with 16 bases between them. Here the CDR3 DNA reads TGTGCCAGCATTAAAGTGGACTCGGGCGAGCAGTACTTC. This codes for CASIKVDSGEQYF.

The gene calls are TRBV27 and TRBJ2-7; TRBD1 is a possible D gene (5 bases). The V and J ends lost 8 bases and 3 bases respectively, with 11 bases between them. Germline V gives CDR1 MNHEY, CDR2 SMNVEV (reference sequence). The CDR3 is 12 residues long. CDR3 nucleotide sequence: TGTGCCAGCGGCAACAGGAACTACGAGCAGTACTTC. Translation: CASGNRNYEQYF.

This chain links TRBV27 with TRBJ1-2, with 8 bases aligning to TRBD1. This CDR3 is 15 amino acids long. Germline CDR1 is MNHEY and CDR2 is SMNVEV (reference sequence). Germline trimming cut 2 bases from V and 0 bases from J; bases unmatched to any gene: 2. The chain's CDR3 is CASSLTGGANYGYTF. The CDR3 coding sequence is TGTGCCAGCAGTTTAACAGGGGGAGCTAACTATGGCTACACCTTC.

The chain has TRBV27 and TRBJ2-7; 7 nucleotides align to TRBD1. The J segment lost 8 bases and the V segment lost 8 bases, leaving 9 bases of the junction unmatched. Germline values: CDR1 MNHEY, CDR2 SMNVEV (reference sequence). There are 12 residues in the CDR3. CDR3 DNA sequence: TGTGCCAGCGGCGGACAGGCCTTTAAGCAGTACTTC. Translated: CASGGQAFKQYF.

The chain has TRBV5-8 and TRBJ2-3; 8 nucleotides match TRBD2. The CDR3 covers 16 residues. Germline values: CDR1 SGHTS, CDR2 YDEGEE. V was pared by 6 bases and J by 0 bases, with 9 bases of the junction left unmatched. The CDR3 bases are TGTGCCAGCACTCACTCAGCGGGAGCAAGCACAGATACGCAGTATTTT. This codes for CASTHSAGASTDTQYF.

This clone occurred a few times. The rearrangement links TRBV19 to TRBJ2-4, with 7 nucleotides matching TRBD2. This CDR3 has 17 residues. Germline lookup yields CDR1 LNHDA and CDR2 SQIVND (reference sequence). After removal of 3 bases from V and 6 bases from J, the junction contained 14 bases not matched to a gene. CDR3 amino acids: CASSIGREALEGNIQYF. The DNA of the CDR3 is TGTGCCAGTAGTATTGGGAGGGAGGCCTTAGAGGGAAACATTCAGTACTTC.

The chain joins TRBV7-2 to TRBJ2-7, with D tentatively TRBD2 (6 bases). Trimming removed 6 bases at V and 0 bases at J, with 15 bases between. This CDR3 is built from 15 residues. Germline assignment: CDR1 SGHTA and CDR2 FQGNSA. DNA for the CDR3: TGTGCCAGCAGATCAAGGGCGGGAAACTCCTACGAGCAGTACTTC. This translates into CASRSRAGNSYEQYF.

The gene calls are TRBV29-1 and TRBJ2-2, with D unclear. Trimming cost V 5 bases and J 5 bases, with 6 bases left between them. The CDR3 loop spans 11 amino acids. CDR1 SQVTM and CDR2 ANQGSEA come from the germline V gene. The CDR3, as DNA: TGCAGCGTTTTCGGGACCGGGGAGCTGTTTTTT. Its protein product is CSVFGTGELFF.

The rearrangement uses TRBV13 and TRBJ2-2; TRBD2 matches 10 bases. In germline, CDR1 is PRHDT, CDR2 FYEKMQ (reference sequence). Trimming took 0 bases from V and 4 from J; bases not matched to a gene: 5. This CDR3 region has 17 residues. The CDR3 coding sequence is TGTGCCAGCAGCTTAGGGCTAGCGGGAGCTATCACCGGGGAGCTGTTTTTT. This sequence encodes CASSLGLAGAITGELFF.

The chain uses TRBV19 and TRBJ1-2; TRBD1 matches at 8 bases. CDR3 length equals 14 residues. V lost 1 base to trimming and J lost 7 bases; unmatched junction nucleotides: 5. Germline CDR1 LNHDA, CDR2 SQIVND (reference sequence). The chain's CDR3 is CASSIGGRGLGYTF. DNA for the CDR3: TGTGCCAGTAGTATAGGTGGCAGGGGGCTTGGCTACACCTTC. Full variable domain (rest looked up from reference TRBV19 and TRBJ1-2): DGGITQSPKYLFRKEGQNVTLSCEQNLNHDAMYWYRQDPGQGLRLIYYSQIVNDFQKGDIAEGYSVSREKKESFPLTVTSAQKNPTAFYLCASSIGGRGLGYTFGSGTRLTVV.

A word on this clone: Compared with germline, one end of the junction differs, possibly owing to a read error. The DNA of the CDR3 is TGTTCCAGCAGCAGTGAGGGAGATACGCAGTATTTT. Translation: CSSSSEGDTQYF. The chain links TRBV7-9 to TRBJ2-3; TRBD2 might be the D (5 bases). Germline V CDR1 and CDR2: SEHNR, FQNEAQ (reference sequence). The CDR3 is 12 amino acids.

V usage is TRBV15 and J usage is TRBJ1-1, with TRBD1 identical over 10 bases. CDR1 and CDR2 from the germline V gene are LNHNV and YYDKDF (reference sequence). The CDR3 runs to 13 residues. J gave up 4 bases and V 7 bases, and 3 bases lay outside the gene matches. The CDR3 nucleotides read TGTGCCACCAAGGGACAGGGGTTCACTGAAGCTTTCTTT. It specifies CATKGQGFTEAFF.

The chain recombines TRBV6-1 with TRBJ2-1; 9 nucleotides align to TRBD2. The CDR3 extends over 15 amino acids. The trim removed 7 bases at V and 6 bases at J, leaving 10 bases unmatched. CDR1 and CDR2 (germline): MNHNS, SASEGT. In DNA, the CDR3 is TGTGCCAGCACTCCTCCGGGACTAGCCTCCAATGAGCAGTTCTTC. It is translated as CASTPPGLASNEQFF.

The chain is built from TRBV18 and TRBJ1-1; D gene unclear. Germline assignment: CDR1 KGHSH and CDR2 LQKENI. Trimming pared 5 bases from V and 5 bases from J, leaving 9 bases between. This CDR3 is built from 12 residues. The CDR3 DNA reads TGTGCCAGCTCATCGGGTGGAACTGAAGCTTTCTTT. Translated, it gives CASSSGGTEAFF.

This clone was picked up a small number of times. The CDR3 DNA reads TGCGCCAGCAGCTTGGGACTACAGGGGAATGTTGAGACCCAGTACTTC. Translated, it gives CASSLGLQGNVETQYF. The chain couples TRBV5-1 to TRBJ2-5, with TRBD1 identical over 7 bases. This CDR3 comprises 16 residues. CDR1 is SGHRS, CDR2 YFSETQ, per germline. V lost 0 bases, J lost 5 bases, and 10 bases stayed unmatched.

This clone was found a few times. V gene TRBV30 combines with J gene TRBJ2-3; TRBD1 matches 8 bases. This CDR3 spans 13 amino acids. J gave up 7 bases and V 2 bases, and 5 bases lay outside the gene matches. The germline gives CDR1 GTSNPN, CDR2 SVGIG (reference sequence). The CDR3 protein is CAWSSGGANTQYF. DNA of the CDR3: TGTGCCTGGAGTTCAGGGGGCGCGAATACGCAGTATTTT.

The chain employs TRBV27 and TRBJ1-1; a weak D match, TRBD1 (6 bases). Germline lookup yields CDR1 MNHEY and CDR2 SMNVEV (reference sequence). The CDR3 length is 14 residues. V was cut by 6 bases and J by 10 bases, with 21 bases left in between. CDR3 region: CASSPRPPLGAAFF. The DNA for the CDR3 is TGTGCCAGCAGCCCCAGACCCCCCTTGGGGGCAGCTTTCTTT.